This entry is about one TCR beta chain. The data are from a study of blood T cell repertoires in COVID-19. Background on the study: Specimens from acute and convalescent COVID-19 originated in the United States, Italy and Spain. PBMCs, B-cell-depleted T cells, or T cells provided the cDNA or gDNA that made up the material.

The germline V gene encodes CDR1 MNHEY and CDR2 SVGAGI. This CDR3 has 15 residues. V dropped 6 bases and J dropped 3; count of bases not matched to a gene: 10. Original handling: Researchers report that nucleated cell counts were estimated from reference gene primer amplification. TCRdb's copy holds only in-frame clones and misses some; the assay was immunoSEQ multiplex PCR. The V and J calls and clone size are taken from that table; D and trimming were inferred from the DNA. The data show roughly 320,000 clones, around 90% seen once. Sequenced input: peripheral blood. The chain combines TRBV6-5 with TRBJ2-5; 7 bases agree with TRBD2. The sequence was collected from a man between 65 and 79 years old with acute or convalescent COVID-19. CDR3 DNA: TGTGCCAGCAGCCAGCCTCCCCGGGGGGAAGAGACCCAGTACTTC. As protein: CASSQPPRGEETQYF.